Following are 12 T cell receptor beta chains from one sample sequenced in a study of Ad26.COV2.S vaccination and SARS-CoV-2 variants. The protocol was immunoSEQ multiplex PCR, while the TCRdb copy is restricted to in-frame clones and leaves out a portion. The sample lists some 420,000 clones, roughly 90% occurring once. Stated treatment: about 20 received Ad26.COV2.S at low or high dose, single or two shots; several received placebo; per-sample allocation not given. Material that was analyzed had been drawn on day 63 after the first vaccine or placebo injection. Material: peripheral blood, obtained in a trial of Ad26.COV2.S vaccine versus placebo. Every receptor here comes from a person between 18 and 65 years old who received the Ad26.COV2.S COVID-19 vaccine or a placebo.

The V and J genes are TRBV10-3 and TRBJ2-6; D tentatively reads TRBD1 or TRBD2 (5 bases each). CDR1 and CDR2 from the germline V gene are ENHRY and SYGVKD. CDR3 length: 17 amino acids. V was cut by 7 bases and J by 2 bases, with 18 bases left in between. CDR3 DNA sequence: TGTGCCATCAAAGGTACCAGGGAGATTACTGGGGCCAACGTCCTGACTTTC. Protein: CAIKGTREITGANVLTF.

V gene TRBV4-1 combines with J gene TRBJ2-6; D perhaps matches TRBD1 (5 bases). In germline, CDR1 is MGHRA, CDR2 YSYEKL. CDR3 length: 18 residues. V lost 0 bases and J 2 bases, leaving 14 bases between the germline ends. CDR3 coding DNA: TGCGCCAGCAGCCAAGATCGGCATTCAGGGACTGGGGCCAACGTCCTGACTTTC. Protein: CASSQDRHSGTGANVLTF.

Here the CDR3 reads CASRTGTANTGELFF. The CDR3 DNA is TGTGCCAGCAGAACCGGGACAGCGAACACCGGGGAGCTGTTTTTT. The gene calls are TRBV6-4 and TRBJ2-2; 7 nucleotides agree with TRBD1. The CDR3 covers 15 residues. CDR1 is MRHNA and CDR2 is SNTAGT in the germline V gene. The trim removed 6 bases at V and 0 bases at J, leaving 4 bases unmatched.

The chain recombines TRBV5-1 with TRBJ2-7; D is possibly TRBD1 (6 bases). The CDR3 has 15 residues. Germline loops: CDR1 SGHRS, CDR2 YFSETQ. V lost 0 bases and J 1 base, leaving 11 bases between the germline ends. CDR3: CASSLETGSSYEQYF. As DNA, the CDR3 is TGCGCCAGCAGCTTGGAAACAGGGAGTTCCTACGAGCAGTACTTC.

The V gene is TRBV6-5, the J gene TRBJ1-2, with 11 bases matching TRBD1. Germline CDR1 reads MNHEY; CDR2 reads SVGAGI. V dropped 7 bases and J dropped 8; count of bases not matched to a gene: 9. The CDR3 has 14 residues. The CDR3 DNA reads TGTGCCAGCAAACCGGGACAGGGGGTCGGAGGCTACACCTTC. Its protein product is CASKPGQGVGGYTF.

V is TRBV9 and J is TRBJ2-1; D unclear. Germline CDR1 and CDR2: SGDLS and YYNGEE. This CDR3 is 13 amino acids long. Trimming removed 2 bases from V and 6 bases from J, with 9 bases in between. Here the CDR3 reads CASSVVTGNEQFF. The CDR3 coding sequence is TGTGCCAGCAGCGTTGTCACGGGCAATGAGCAGTTCTTC.

V and J are TRBV10-1 and TRBJ2-1; D might be TRBD1 or TRBD2, each matching 5 bases. Germline CDR1 reads WNHNN; CDR2 reads SYGVQD (reference sequence). Trimming took 7 bases from V and 2 from J, leaving 12 bases between them. CDR3 size: 14 residues. The CDR3 spells CASNGTETYNEQFF. CDR3 nucleotides: TGCGCCAGCAACGGGACGGAGACCTACAATGAGCAGTTCTTC.

This chain uses TRBV4-2 with TRBJ2-7, with D unclear. This CDR3 is built from 13 residues. CDR1 and CDR2 (germline): LGHNA, YNFKEQ. Trimming cost V 1 base and J 4 bases, with 8 bases left between them. DNA of the CDR3: TGTGCCAGCAGCCAAGTTTACAGATACGAGCAGTACTTC. It specifies CASSQVYRYEQYF.

The J gene is TRBJ2-4, the V gene TRBV4-1, with TRBD1 identical over 7 bases. Germline V gene data show CDR1 as MGHRA and CDR2 as YSYEKL. The CDR3 length is 16 residues. Losses at the gene ends were 1 base for V and 3 bases for J; bases not matched to a gene: 6. The CDR3 loop reads CASSQGRGKGKNIQYF. The CDR3 bases are TGCGCCAGCAGCCAAGGCAGGGGGAAGGGCAAAAACATTCAGTACTTC.

The genes are TRBV29-1 and TRBJ2-1; D is possibly TRBD1 (6 bases). This CDR3 spans 12 amino acids. CDR1 is SQVTM and CDR2 is ANQGSEA in the germline V gene. The germline V and J ends were trimmed by 4 bases and 2 bases, with 6 bases remaining between them. CDR3 in DNA: TGCAGCGTTGGACAGGCCTACAATGAGCAGTTCTTC. Its translation is CSVGQAYNEQFF.

V usage is TRBV19 and J usage is TRBJ1-5; the match to TRBD1 covers 8 bases. CDR1 is LNHDA, CDR2 SQIVND, per germline (reference sequence). V lost 3 bases to trimming and J lost 7 bases; unmatched junction nucleotides: 5. The CDR3 consists of 14 residues. CDR3 residues: CASSMQGAWQPQHF. The CDR3 bases are TGTGCCAGTAGTATGCAGGGGGCCTGGCAGCCCCAGCATTTT.

The chain uses TRBV28 and TRBJ2-3; tentatively, D is TRBD1 or TRBD2 (5 bases each). The V and J ends lost 6 bases and 5 bases respectively, with 15 bases between them. CDR3 length equals 14 residues. Germline V gene lookup returns CDR1 MDHEN and CDR2 SYDVKM. CDR3 DNA sequence: TGTGCCAGCAGGGTTAGTGGGACGATAGATACGCAGTATTTT. The encoded protein is CASRVSGTIDTQYF. The full variable domain, completed using reference TRBV28 and TRBJ2-3, is DVKVTQSSRYLVKRTGEKVFLECVQDMDHENMFWYRQDPGLGLRLIYFSYDVKMKEKGDIPEGYSVSREKKERFSLILESASTNQTSMYLCASRVSGTIDTQYFGPGTRLTVL.